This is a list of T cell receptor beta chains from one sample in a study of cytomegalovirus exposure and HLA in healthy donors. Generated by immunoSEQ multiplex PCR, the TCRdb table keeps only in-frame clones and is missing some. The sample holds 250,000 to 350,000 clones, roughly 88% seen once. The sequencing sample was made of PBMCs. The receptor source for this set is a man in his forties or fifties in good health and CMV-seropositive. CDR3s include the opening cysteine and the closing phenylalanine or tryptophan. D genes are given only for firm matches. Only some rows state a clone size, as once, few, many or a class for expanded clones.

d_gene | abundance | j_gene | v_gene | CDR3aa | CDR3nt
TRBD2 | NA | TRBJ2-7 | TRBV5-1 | CASSPPGLATYEQYF | TGCGCCAGCAGCCCCCCGGGACTAGCAACGTACGAGCAGTACTTC
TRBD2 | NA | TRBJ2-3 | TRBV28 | CASRVPPGGGPDTQYF | TGTGCCAGCAGAGTCCCCCCCGGGGGAGGGCCAGATACGCAGTATTTT
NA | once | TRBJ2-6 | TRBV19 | CASNPNRDPGANVLTF | TGTGCCAGTAACCCCAACAGGGACCCTGGGGCCAACGTCCTGACTTTC
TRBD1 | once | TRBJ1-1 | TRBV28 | CASRDSINTEAFF | TGTGCCAGTAGGGACAGCATTAACACTGAAGCTTTCTTT
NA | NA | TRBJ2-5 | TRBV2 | CASSGPGEETQYF | TGTGCCAGCAGCGGACCCGGGGAAGAGACCCAGTACTTC
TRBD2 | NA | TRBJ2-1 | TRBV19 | CASSKTSGRANEQFF | TGTGCCAGTAGTAAAACTAGCGGGAGGGCAAATGAGCAGTTCTTC
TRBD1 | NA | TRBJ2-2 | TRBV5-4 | CASSLGTGLATGELFF | TGTGCCAGCAGCTTGGGGACAGGGCTGGCCACCGGGGAGCTGTTTTTT
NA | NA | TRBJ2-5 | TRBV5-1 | CASSLALAEETQYF | TGCGCCAGCAGCTTGGCACTAGCAGAAGAGACCCAGTACTTC
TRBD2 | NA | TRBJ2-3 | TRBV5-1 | CASSPGLAGRADTQYF | TGCGCCAGCAGCCCGGGACTAGCGGGAAGGGCAGATACGCAGTATTTT
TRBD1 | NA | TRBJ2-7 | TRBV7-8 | CASSLGRTGVPYEQYF | TGTGCCAGCAGCTTAGGGAGGACAGGGGTACCCTACGAGCAGTACTTC
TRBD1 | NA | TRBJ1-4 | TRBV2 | CASRDRGHNEKLFF | TGTGCCAGCAGGGACAGGGGTCATAATGAAAAACTGTTTTTT
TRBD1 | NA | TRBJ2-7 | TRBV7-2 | CASSLGTGSYEQYF | TGTGCCAGCAGCTTAGGGACAGGATCCTACGAGCAGTACTTC
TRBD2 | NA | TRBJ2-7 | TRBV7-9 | CASSPRLAPYEQYF | TGTGCCAGCAGCCCCAGACTAGCTCCCTACGAGCAGTACTTC
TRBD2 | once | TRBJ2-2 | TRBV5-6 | CASSLDLAGGFRELFF | TGTGCCAGCAGCTTGGATCTAGCGGGAGGGTTCCGGGAGCTGTTTTTT
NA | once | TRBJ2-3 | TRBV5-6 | CASSWGTWDTQYF | TGTGCCAGCAGCTGGGGGACTTGGGATACGCAGTATTTT
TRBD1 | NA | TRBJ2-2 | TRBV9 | CASSETGTGELFF | TGTGCCAGCAGCGAGACAGGGACCGGGGAGCTGTTTTTT
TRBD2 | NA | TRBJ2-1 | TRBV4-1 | CASSQLSGSSYNEQFF | TGCGCCAGCAGCCAGCTTAGCGGGAGCTCCTACAATGAGCAGTTCTTC
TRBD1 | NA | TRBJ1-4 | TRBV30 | CAWSSGTGAEKLFF | TGTGCCTGGAGCTCCGGGACAGGGGCTGAAAAACTGTTTTTT
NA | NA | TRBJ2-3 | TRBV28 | CASTTGVGLTRTDTQYF | TGTGCCAGCACTACCGGGGTGGGACTGACACGCACAGATACGCAGTATTTT
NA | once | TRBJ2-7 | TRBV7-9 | CSSSLSGAYEQYF | TGTTCCAGCAGCTTATCCGGTGCCTACGAGCAGTACTTC
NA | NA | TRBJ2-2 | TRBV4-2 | CASSQVRNTGELFF | TGTGCCAGCAGCCAAGTGAGAAACACCGGGGAGCTGTTTTTT
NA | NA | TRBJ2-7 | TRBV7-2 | CASSSYSYEQYF | TGTGCCAGCAGCTCCTACTCCTACGAGCAGTACTTC
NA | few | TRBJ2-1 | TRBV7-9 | CASSLGHNEQFF | TGTGCCAGCAGCTTAGGGCACAATGAGCAGTTCTTC
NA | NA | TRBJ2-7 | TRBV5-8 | CASSLPGMSSYEQYF | TGTGCCAGCAGCTTGCCAGGGATGAGCTCCTACGAGCAGTACTTC
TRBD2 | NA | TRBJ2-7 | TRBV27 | CASSLWTSGREEQYF | TGTGCCAGCAGTTTGTGGACTAGCGGGAGAGAGGAGCAGTACTTC
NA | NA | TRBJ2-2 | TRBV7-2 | CASSLGLVQNTGELFF | TGTGCCAGCAGCTTAGGGCTGGTGCAGAACACCGGGGAGCTGTTTTTT
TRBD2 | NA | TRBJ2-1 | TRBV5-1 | CASGGLASYNEQFF | TGCGCCAGCGGCGGACTAGCGTCTTACAATGAGCAGTTCTTC
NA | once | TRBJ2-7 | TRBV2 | CASLVDPTYEQYF | TGTGCCAGTTTAGTTGATCCTACCTACGAGCAGTACTTC
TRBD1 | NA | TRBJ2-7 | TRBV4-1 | CASSPFSGGPYEQYF | TGCGCCAGCAGCCCGTTCTCAGGGGGCCCCTACGAGCAGTACTTC
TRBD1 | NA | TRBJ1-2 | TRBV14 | CASSQRGQGKHGYTF | TGTGCCAGCAGCCAGAGAGGACAGGGCAAGCATGGCTACACCTTC
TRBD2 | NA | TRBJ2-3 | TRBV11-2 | CASSLTWAGGADTQYF | TGTGCCAGCAGCCTGACATGGGCGGGAGGCGCAGATACGCAGTATTTT
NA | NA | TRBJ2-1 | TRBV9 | CASSGGTAYNEQFF | TGTGCCAGCAGCGGCGGGACAGCCTACAATGAGCAGTTCTTC
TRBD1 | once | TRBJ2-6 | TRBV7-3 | CASSLGGGDRAYSGANVLTF | TGTGCCAGCAGCTTAGGCGGAGGGGACAGGGCGTACTCTGGGGCCAACGTCCTGACTTTC
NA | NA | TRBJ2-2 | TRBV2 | CASSEALSWGRGTGELFF | TGTGCCAGCAGTGAAGCGCTTTCATGGGGTAGGGGCACCGGGGAGCTGTTTTTT
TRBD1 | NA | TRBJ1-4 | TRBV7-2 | CASSSRPGTGNEKLFF | TGTGCCAGCAGCTCACGACCCGGGACAGGGAATGAAAAACTGTTTTTT
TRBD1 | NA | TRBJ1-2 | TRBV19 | CASSPPGTGNRGYTF | TGTGCCAGTAGTCCCCCCGGGACAGGGAATCGGGGCTACACCTTC
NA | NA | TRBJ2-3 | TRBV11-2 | CASITGEDTQYF | TGTGCCAGCATCACGGGAGAAGATACGCAGTATTTT
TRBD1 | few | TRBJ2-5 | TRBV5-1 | CASSLEGRGETQYF | TGCGCCAGCAGCTTGGAAGGCAGGGGGGAGACCCAGTACTTC
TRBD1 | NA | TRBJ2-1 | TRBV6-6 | CASTSGRGHEQFF | TGTGCCAGCACGTCGGGAAGGGGGCATGAGCAGTTCTTC
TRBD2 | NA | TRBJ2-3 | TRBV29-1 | CSVGRGGDTQYF | TGCAGCGTCGGGAGGGGGGGAGATACGCAGTATTTT
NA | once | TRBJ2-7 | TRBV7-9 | CASSSRQESSYEQYF | TGTGCCAGCAGCTCCAGACAGGAAAGCTCCTACGAGCAGTACTTC
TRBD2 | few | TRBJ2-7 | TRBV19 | CASSAWTSGSYEQYF | TGTGCCAGTAGTGCGTGGACTAGCGGGAGTTACGAGCAGTACTTC
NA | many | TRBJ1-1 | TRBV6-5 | CASSYSIGQGREAFF | TGTGCCAGCAGTTACTCGATCGGGCAGGGGAGAGAAGCTTTCTTT
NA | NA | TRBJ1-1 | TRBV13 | CASLPESGRENAEAFF | TGTGCCAGCCTACCCGAGTCAGGACGGGAGAACGCTGAAGCTTTCTTT
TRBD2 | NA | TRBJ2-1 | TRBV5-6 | CASSIGTSGERNEQFF | TGTGCCAGCAGTATCGGGACTAGCGGAGAGAGGAATGAGCAGTTCTTC
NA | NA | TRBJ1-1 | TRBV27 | CASRGQEITEAFF | TGTGCCAGCAGGGGGCAGGAGATCACTGAAGCTTTCTTT
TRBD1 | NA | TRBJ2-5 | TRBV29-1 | CSVENRGQETQYF | TGCAGCGTTGAAAACAGGGGCCAAGAGACCCAGTACTTC
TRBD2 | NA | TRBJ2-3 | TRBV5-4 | CASSEGRERTDTQYF | TGTGCCAGCAGCGAGGGGCGGGAGCGCACAGATACGCAGTATTTT
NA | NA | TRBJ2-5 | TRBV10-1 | CASSPGGRETQYF | TGCGCCAGCAGTCCGGGCGGGCGAGAGACCCAGTACTTC
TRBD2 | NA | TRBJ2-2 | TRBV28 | CASRTSRHGELFF | TGTGCCAGTAGGACTAGCCGGCACGGGGAGCTGTTTTTT